This T cell receptor (beta chain) was found in a study of T cell repertoires in aging, cancer and after chemotherapy. Study conclusions and caveats: In cancer patients, declining TCR diversity with age involved lost richness and lost evenness. Rebound thymic output was suggested by rising median generation probability during chemotherapy in each cancer cohort.

This clonotype ranks as medium-sized (0.01 to 0.1%). Its antigen is as yet unknown. Amplification of TCR beta used genomic DNA extracted from peripheral blood. Multiplex touch-down PCR with TRB-A/B primers amplified rearranged V-D-J TRB sequences. TCRdb reanalysed the multiplex PCR reads using MiXCR and keeps one entry per CDR3 protein. The data show about 3,000 distinct CDR3 sequences, roughly 20% seen once. Germline CDR1 is LNHDA and CDR2 is SQIVND (reference sequence). V was pared by 2 bases and J by 0 bases, with 10 bases between. CDR3 size: 15 residues. The V gene is TRBV19, the J gene TRBJ1-1, with D perhaps matching TRBD1 (6 bases). The receptor was isolated from a human donor with a solid tumor. Material for sequencing was blood. CDR3 nucleotide sequence: TGTGCCAGTAGTATAAAGGGGGTCGTGAACACTGAAGCTTTCTTT. Translated: CASSIKGVVNTEAFF.